The T cell receptor (beta chain) described here comes from a study of shared clonotypes between healthy human individuals. The wider study: A couple of female and three male donors aged 18 to 49 were enrolled. Per donor, three plates held CD4 naive cells, three held CD4 memory, two held CD8 naive and one held CD8 memory.

The CDR3 consists of 16 residues. V was cut by 1 base and J by 4 bases, with 11 bases left in between. Germline V CDR1 and CDR2: MNHEY, SMNVEV (reference sequence). In replicate PCRs of sorted subsets, around 200 ng DNA, approximately 28,000 T cell genomes, was used. The data were produced by immunoSEQ multiplex PCR, yet TCRdb's version contains in-frame clones alone and is incomplete. The profile shows about 2.1 million clones, 93% of them singletons. CD45RO negativity and positive selection for CCR7 defined naive CD8 cells, a population that excluded terminally differentiated effector memory CD45RA+ cells.

V and J are TRBV27 and TRBJ2-6; D may be TRBD1 (6 bases). The sample consisted of naive CD8+ T cells from PBMCs. The sequence was collected from a man aged 18 to 30 in good health. Some clones in this sample may be carry-over from other donors' samples. CDR3 amino acids: CASSLWGLGGANVLTF. Here the CDR3 DNA reads TGTGCCAGCAGTTTATGGGGGCTAGGGGGGGCCAACGTCCTGACTTTC.